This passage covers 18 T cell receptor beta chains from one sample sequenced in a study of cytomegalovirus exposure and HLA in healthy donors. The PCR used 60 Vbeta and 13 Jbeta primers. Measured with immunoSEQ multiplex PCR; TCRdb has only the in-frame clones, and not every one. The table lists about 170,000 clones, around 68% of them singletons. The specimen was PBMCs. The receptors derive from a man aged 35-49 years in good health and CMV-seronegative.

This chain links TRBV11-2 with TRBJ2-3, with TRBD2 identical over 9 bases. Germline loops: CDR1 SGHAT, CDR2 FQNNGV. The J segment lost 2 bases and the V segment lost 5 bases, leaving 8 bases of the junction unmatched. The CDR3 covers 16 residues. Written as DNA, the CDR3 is TGTGCCAGCAGCCCGGGGACTAGCAGAGCCACAGATACGCAGTATTTT. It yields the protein CASSPGTSRATDTQYF. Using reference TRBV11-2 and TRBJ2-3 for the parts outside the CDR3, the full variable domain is EAGVAQSPRYKIIEKRQSVAFWCNPISGHATLYWYQQILGQGPKLLIQFQNNGVVDDSQLPKDRFSAERLKGVDSTLKIQPAKLEDSAVYLCASSPGTSRATDTQYFGPGTRLTVL.

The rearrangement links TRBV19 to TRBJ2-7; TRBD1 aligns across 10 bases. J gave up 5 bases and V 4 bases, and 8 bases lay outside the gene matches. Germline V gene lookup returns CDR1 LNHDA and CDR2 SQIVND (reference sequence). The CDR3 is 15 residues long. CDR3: CASSNTGTGDHEQYF. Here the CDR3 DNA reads TGTGCCAGTAGTAACACCGGGACAGGGGACCACGAGCAGTACTTC.

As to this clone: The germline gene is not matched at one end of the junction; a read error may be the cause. The CDR3 DNA reads TGTTCCAGCAGCTTAGATCCGGGACTAGCGTTCGATGAGCAGTTCTTC. It encodes CSSSLDPGLAFDEQFF. The J gene is TRBJ2-1, the V gene TRBV7-9; 10 bases map to TRBD2. The CDR3 loop spans 16 amino acids. Germline assignment: CDR1 SEHNR and CDR2 FQNEAQ (reference sequence).

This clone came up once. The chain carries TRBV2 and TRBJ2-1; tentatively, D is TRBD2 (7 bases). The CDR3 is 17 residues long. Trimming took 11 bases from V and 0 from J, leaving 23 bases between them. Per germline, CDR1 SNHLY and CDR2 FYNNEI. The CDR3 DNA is TGTGCCGGATCTGTTGGGGGGGCCTCAAACTCCTACAATGAGCAGTTCTTC. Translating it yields CAGSVGGASNSYNEQFF.

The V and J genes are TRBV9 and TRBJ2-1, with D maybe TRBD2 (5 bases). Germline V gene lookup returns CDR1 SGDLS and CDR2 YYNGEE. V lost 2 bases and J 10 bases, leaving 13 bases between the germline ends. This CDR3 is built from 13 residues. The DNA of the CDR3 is TGTGCCAGCAGCGTCGACACCTCTAGCGAGCAGTTCTTC. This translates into CASSVDTSSEQFF.

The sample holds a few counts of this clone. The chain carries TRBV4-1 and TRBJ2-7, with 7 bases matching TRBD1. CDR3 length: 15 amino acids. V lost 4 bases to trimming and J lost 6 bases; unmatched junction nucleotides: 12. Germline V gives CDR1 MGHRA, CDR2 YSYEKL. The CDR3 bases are TGCGCCAGCAGCCCCCTGACAGGGATATCACGCGAGCAGTACTTC. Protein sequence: CASSPLTGISREQYF.

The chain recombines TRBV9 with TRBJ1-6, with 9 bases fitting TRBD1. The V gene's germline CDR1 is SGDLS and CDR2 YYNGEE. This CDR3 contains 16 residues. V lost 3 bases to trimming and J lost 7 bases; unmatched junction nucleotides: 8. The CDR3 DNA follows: TGTGCCAGCAGCGACCAGACAGGGGGACCCAATTCACCCCTCCACTTT. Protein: CASSDQTGGPNSPLHF.

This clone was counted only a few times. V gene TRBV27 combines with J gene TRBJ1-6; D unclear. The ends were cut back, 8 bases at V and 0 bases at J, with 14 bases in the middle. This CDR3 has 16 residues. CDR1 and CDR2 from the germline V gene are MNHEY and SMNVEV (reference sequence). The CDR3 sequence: CASGRAISSYNSPLHF. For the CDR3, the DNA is TGTGCCAGCGGCAGAGCGATAAGCTCCTATAATTCACCCCTCCACTTT.

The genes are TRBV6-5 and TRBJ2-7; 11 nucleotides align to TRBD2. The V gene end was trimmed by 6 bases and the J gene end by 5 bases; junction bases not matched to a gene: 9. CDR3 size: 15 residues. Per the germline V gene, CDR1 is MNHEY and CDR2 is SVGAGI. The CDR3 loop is CASRGSGGARNEQYF. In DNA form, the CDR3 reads TGTGCCAGCAGGGGTAGCGGGGGGGCTCGTAACGAGCAGTACTTC.

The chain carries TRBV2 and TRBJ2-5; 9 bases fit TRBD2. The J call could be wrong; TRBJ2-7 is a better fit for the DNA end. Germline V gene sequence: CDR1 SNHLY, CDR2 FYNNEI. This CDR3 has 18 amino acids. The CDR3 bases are TGTGCCAGCAGTGAAGCCGGCGCTATGAGCGGGGGGACCTACGAGCAGTACTTC. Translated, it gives CASSEAGAMSGGTYEQYF.

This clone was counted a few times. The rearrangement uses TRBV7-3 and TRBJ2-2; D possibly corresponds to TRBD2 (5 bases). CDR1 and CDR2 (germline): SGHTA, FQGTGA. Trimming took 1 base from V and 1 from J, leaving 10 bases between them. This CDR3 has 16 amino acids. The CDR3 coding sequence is TGTGCCAGCAGCTTAAACGCGGGTAGGAACACCGGGGAGCTGTTTTTT. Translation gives CASSLNAGRNTGELFF.

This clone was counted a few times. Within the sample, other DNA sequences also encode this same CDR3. CDR3 amino acids: CASSLGGSGNTIYF. CDR3 sequence (DNA): TGCGCCAGCAGCTTGGGGGGCTCAGGAAACACCATATATTTT. V is TRBV5-1 and J is TRBJ1-3, with a weak D call TRBD1 (5 bases). The germline CDR1 and CDR2 sequences are SGHRS and YFSETQ. This CDR3 comprises 14 residues. Trimming left V 0 bases short and J 4 bases short, with 8 bases between.

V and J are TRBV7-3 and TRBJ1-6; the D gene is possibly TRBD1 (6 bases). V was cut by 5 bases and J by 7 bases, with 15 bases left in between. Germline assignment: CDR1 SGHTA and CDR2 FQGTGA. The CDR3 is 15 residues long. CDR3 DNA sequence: TGTGCCAGCAGCAAGGACCGGGGGGCGAATTCACCCCTCCACTTT. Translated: CASSKDRGANSPLHF.

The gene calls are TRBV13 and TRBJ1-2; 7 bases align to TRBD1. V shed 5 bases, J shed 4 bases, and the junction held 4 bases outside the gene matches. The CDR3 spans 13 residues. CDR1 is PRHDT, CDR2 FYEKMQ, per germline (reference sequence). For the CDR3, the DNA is TGTGCCAGCAGCCCAGGGGGAAGCTATGGCTACACCTTC. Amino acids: CASSPGGSYGYTF. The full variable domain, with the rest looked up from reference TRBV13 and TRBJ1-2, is AAGVIQSPRHLIKEKRETATLKCYPIPRHDTVYWYQQGPGQDPQFLISFYEKMQSDKGSIPDRFSAQQFSDYHSELNMSSLELGDSALYFCASSPGGSYGYTFGSGTRLTVV.

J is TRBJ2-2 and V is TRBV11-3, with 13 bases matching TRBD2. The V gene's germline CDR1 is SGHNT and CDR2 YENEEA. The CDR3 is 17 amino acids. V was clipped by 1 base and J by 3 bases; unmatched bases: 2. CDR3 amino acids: CASSLGGLAGDTGELFF. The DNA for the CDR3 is TGTGCCAGCAGCTTAGGCGGACTAGCGGGAGACACCGGGGAGCTGTTTTTT.

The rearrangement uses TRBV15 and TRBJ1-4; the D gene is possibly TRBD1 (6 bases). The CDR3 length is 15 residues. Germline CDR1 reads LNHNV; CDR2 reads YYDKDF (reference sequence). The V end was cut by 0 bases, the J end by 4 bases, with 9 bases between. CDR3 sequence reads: CATSREGQSNEKLFF. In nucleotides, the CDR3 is TGTGCCACCAGCAGAGAGGGACAAAGTAATGAAAAACTGTTTTTT.

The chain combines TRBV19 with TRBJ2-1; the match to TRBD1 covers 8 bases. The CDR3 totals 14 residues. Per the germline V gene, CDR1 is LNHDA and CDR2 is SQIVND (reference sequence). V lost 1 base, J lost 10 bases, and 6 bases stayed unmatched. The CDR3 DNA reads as TGTGCCAGTAGTATAGGGCCAGGGGGCAGGGAGCAGTTCTTC. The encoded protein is CASSIGPGGREQFF.

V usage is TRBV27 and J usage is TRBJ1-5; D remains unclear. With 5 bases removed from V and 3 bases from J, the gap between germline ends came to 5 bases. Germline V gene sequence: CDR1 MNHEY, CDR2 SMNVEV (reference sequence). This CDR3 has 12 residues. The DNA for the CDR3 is TGTGCCAGCAGTGGCTTCAATCAGCCCCAGCATTTT. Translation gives CASSGFNQPQHF.